A selection of T cell receptor beta chains follows, all from one sample in a study of blood T cell repertoires in COVID-19. Only in-frame clones appear in the TCRdb table, and some are missing; sequencing was by immunoSEQ multiplex PCR. The sample yields 150,000 to 250,000 clones, around 87% seen once. Sequencing was performed on PBMCs or T cells enriched from blood (not recorded which). The receptor source for this set is a woman aged 25 to 39 who had recovered from COVID-19. The CDR3 runs from the conserved cysteine through the conserved F or W. Fields, in order: V gene, D gene, J gene, clone size, CDR3 protein, CDR3 DNA. A D gene is named only where the DNA matches it firmly. Clone size is not always given. Where it is, it says once, few, many or a class for expanded clones.

TRBV7-6	-	TRBJ1-6	once	CASSSDRWNSPLHF	TGTGCCAGCAGCTCAGACAGGTGGAATTCACCCCTCCACTTT
TRBV7-8	-	TRBJ1-1	-	CASSLAPGTEAFF	TGTGCCAGCAGCTTAGCCCCCGGCACTGAAGCTTTCTTT
TRBV13	-	TRBJ1-1	-	CASSSRLDRGEAFF	TGTGCCAGCAGCTCGCGGCTAGACAGAGGTGAAGCTTTCTTT
TRBV29-1	-	TRBJ1-1	-	CSVGGRVNTEAFF	TGCAGCGTTGGAGGCAGGGTGAACACTGAAGCTTTCTTT
TRBV7-2	TRBD2	TRBJ2-3	-	CASSLGMGLAGGADTQYF	TGTGCCAGCAGCTTAGGGATGGGACTAGCGGGAGGTGCAGATACGCAGTATTTT
TRBV5-8	TRBD1	TRBJ2-3	-	CASSPRTGVSDTQYF	TGTGCCAGCAGCCCACGGACAGGGGTGTCAGATACGCAGTATTTT
TRBV14	TRBD1	TRBJ2-7	-	CASSQSRDRVLYEQYF	TGTGCCAGCAGCCAATCCCGGGACAGGGTCTTATACGAGCAGTACTTC
TRBV19	-	TRBJ1-2	-	CASSTNRVGANYGYTF	TGTGCCAGTAGTACGAACAGGGTTGGGGCCAACTATGGCTACACCTTC
TRBV27	TRBD1	TRBJ1-1	once	CAASPLGTGGNTEAFF	TGTGCCGCGTCTCCCCTGGGGACAGGGGGGAACACTGAAGCTTTCTTT
TRBV5-1	-	TRBJ1-1	-	CASREALLADTEAFF	TGCGCCAGCAGGGAGGCCCTTCTAGCGGACACTGAAGCTTTCTTT
TRBV9	TRBD2	TRBJ2-7	-	CASSVGGSPYEQYF	TGTGCCAGCAGCGTAGGCGGGAGTCCTTACGAGCAGTACTTC
TRBV15	TRBD2	TRBJ2-5	-	CATSRELLAGGSGSGTQYF	TGTGCCACCAGCAGAGAATTGCTAGCGGGGGGCTCGGGATCGGGGACCCAGTACTTC
TRBV3-1/TRBV3-2	-	TRBJ2-7	once	CASSLSPDRNSYEQYF	TGTGCCAGCAGCCTATCCCCTGACAGAAACTCCTACGAGCAGTACTTC
TRBV12-3/TRBV12-4	-	TRBJ1-3	-	CASSPSHGNTIYF	TGTGCCAGCAGTCCTAGCCATGGAAACACCATATATTTT
TRBV15	TRBD1	TRBJ1-2	once	CATSRDRDSLNYGYTF	TGTGCCACCAGCAGAGATAGGGACAGTTTAAACTATGGCTACACCTTC
TRBV5-1	TRBD1	TRBJ2-3	-	CASSLQKTGADTQYF	TGCGCCAGCAGCCTGCAGAAGACAGGGGCAGATACGCAGTATTTT
TRBV19	TRBD1	TRBJ1-5	-	CASRRGQGAGSNQPQHF	TGTGCCAGTAGGAGGGGACAGGGGGCAGGGAGCAATCAGCCCCAGCATTTT
TRBV4-3	-	TRBJ2-5	few	CASSQDYKYQETQYF	TGCGCCAGCAGCCAAGATTACAAATACCAAGAGACCCAGTACTTC
TRBV5-6	-	TRBJ1-5	few	CASSLGPDNQPQHF	TGTGCCAGCAGCTTGGGGCCAGACAATCAGCCCCAGCATTTT
TRBV14	TRBD1	TRBJ1-2	-	CASSHPGTVIDYGYTF	TGTGCCAGCAGCCATCCCGGGACAGTGATCGATTATGGCTACACCTTC
TRBV30	-	TRBJ1-4	-	CASNLLPSEKLFF	TGTGCCTCGAACCTGCTTCCGAGTGAAAAACTGTTTTTT
TRBV5-8	TRBD2	TRBJ2-1	-	CASSRGLAGGSASYNEQFF	TGTGCCAGCAGCCGGGGACTAGCGGGGGGTTCTGCCTCCTACAATGAGCAGTTCTTC
TRBV9	-	TRBJ1-2	-	CASSAWAGSNYGYTF	TGTGCCAGCAGCGCGTGGGCAGGGTCTAACTATGGCTACACCTTC
TRBV18	TRBD2	TRBJ2-5	-	CASSSRLSGIGETQYF	TGTGCCAGCTCATCTCGTCTTAGCGGGATAGGGGAGACCCAGTACTTC
TRBV24-1	-	TRBJ2-1	-	CATSDPPNYNEQFF	TGTGCCACCAGTGACCCCCCAAATTACAATGAGCAGTTCTTC
TRBV2	TRBD1	TRBJ1-1	-	CASRLTGENTEAFF	TGTGCCAGCAGATTGACAGGGGAGAACACTGAAGCTTTCTTT
TRBV5-6	-	TRBJ1-1	-	CASSWGTLEAFF	TGTGCCAGCAGCTGGGGGACTCTTGAAGCTTTCTTT
TRBV28	TRBD2	TRBJ2-5	-	CASRGWTSSIKTQYF	TGTGCCAGCAGGGGGTGGACTAGTAGTATTAAGACCCAGTACTTC
TRBV13	-	TRBJ1-2	-	CASSSGSGDGYTF	TGTGCCAGCAGCTCTGGTTCCGGAGATGGCTACACCTTC
TRBV6-5	-	TRBJ2-7	-	CASRPRTTADLEQYF	TGTGCCAGCAGACCCCGTACGACAGCAGATCTCGAGCAGTACTTC
TRBV7-2	TRBD2	TRBJ2-5	-	CASSLGLAGETQYF	TGTGCCAGCAGCTTGGGACTAGCGGGAGAGACCCAGTACTTC
TRBV19	TRBD2	TRBJ2-5	-	CASSITSGGPTMYF	TGTGCCAGTAGTATAACTAGCGGGGGGCCAACGATGTACTTC
TRBV4-2	TRBD2	TRBJ2-5	-	CASSPGLAGLRETQYF	TGTGCCAGCAGCCCCGGACTAGCGGGGCTTCGAGAGACCCAGTACTTC
TRBV7-2	-	TRBJ2-1	-	CASSLALFLQVRGQFF	TGTGCCAGCAGCTTAGCGTTGTTCCTCCAGGTCAGGGGGCAGTTCTTC
TRBV28	-	TRBJ1-2	-	CASSPGDDRYGYTF	TGTGCCAGCAGTCCAGGGGACGATCGCTATGGCTACACCTTC
TRBV9	TRBD1	TRBJ1-1	-	CASSDGTGGTEAFF	TGTGCCAGCAGCGACGGGACAGGGGGAACTGAAGCTTTCTTT
TRBV7-2	-	TRBJ1-4	-	CASSLDSNEKLFF	TGTGCCAGCAGCTTGGACAGTAATGAAAAACTGTTTTTT
TRBV7-2	TRBD1	TRBJ1-1	once	CASSAQTGMNTEAFF	TGTGCCAGCAGCGCCCAGACAGGGATGAACACTGAAGCTTTCTTT
TRBV6-4	-	TRBJ1-1	-	CASRNRVDTEAFF	TGTGCCAGCCGAAACAGGGTCGACACTGAAGCTTTCTTT
TRBV4-3	TRBD1	TRBJ1-6	-	CASSRDRGGGGYNSPLHF	TGCGCCAGCAGCCGCGACAGGGGTGGGGGGGGCTATAATTCACCCCTCCACTTT
TRBV7-2	-	TRBJ1-5	-	CASSSDYSSNQPQHF	TGTGCCAGCAGCTCAGACTACTCTAGCAATCAGCCCCAGCATTTT
TRBV28	-	TRBJ2-7	-	CASSLSPTGARGRGQYF	TGTGCCAGCAGTTTAAGCCCCACCGGGGCGCGGGGCCGGGGGCAGTACTTC
TRBV18	TRBD2	TRBJ2-7	-	CASSPRATERDSNEQYF	TGTGCCAGCTCACCTCGGGCGACCGAGCGGGACTCGAACGAGCAGTACTTC
TRBV13	TRBD2	TRBJ2-1	-	CASSLASGMNEQFF	TGTGCCAGCAGCTTAGCTAGCGGGATGAATGAGCAGTTCTTC
TRBV7-8	-	TRBJ2-1	-	CASTPGVGSEQFF	TGTGCCAGCACCCCTGGAGTGGGGAGTGAGCAGTTCTTC
TRBV9	-	TRBJ1-2	few	CASSVGADYGYTF	TGTGCCAGCAGCGTAGGGGCTGACTATGGCTACACCTTC
TRBV6-5	TRBD1	TRBJ1-1	-	CASSYILGTGTTEAFF	TGTGCCAGCAGTTACATTCTCGGGACAGGAACCACTGAAGCTTTCTTT
TRBV7-2	-	TRBJ1-1	-	CASSLGGGARPLEAFF	TGTGCCAGCAGCTTAGGGGGGGGCGCGCGACCACTTGAAGCTTTCTTT
TRBV4-3	TRBD2	TRBJ2-4	once	CASSQDDQITSGGAAKNIQYF	TGCGCCAGCAGCCAAGATGACCAAATTACTAGCGGGGGGGCAGCCAAAAACATTCAGTACTTC
TRBV30	-	TRBJ1-5	-	CAWSVTSNQPQHF	TGTGCCTGGAGTGTAACAAGCAATCAGCCCCAGCATTTT
TRBV19	TRBD1	TRBJ2-7	-	CASSISGTGDYEQYF	TGTGCCAGTAGTATTTCCGGGACAGGGGACTACGAGCAGTACTTC
TRBV16	-	TRBJ1-2	many	CASSQFSRDKGYTF	TGTGCCAGCAGCCAATTTTCCAGGGATAAAGGCTACACCTTC
TRBV7-2	TRBD1	TRBJ2-7	few	CASRPDRGRFEQYF	TGTGCCAGCAGGCCTGACAGGGGACGCTTCGAGCAGTACTTC
TRBV12-5	-	TRBJ1-1	-	CASAEGSNTEAFF	TGTGCTAGTGCTGAGGGATCGAACACTGAAGCTTTCTTT